This T cell receptor beta chain was recovered during a study of T cells after yellow fever vaccination. Background on the study: Where fractions had low cell numbers, libraries were prepared from them with the SMART-Seq v4 Ultra Low Input RNA kit. Study conclusions and caveats: Only a minor proportion of clonotypes was detected across both CD4 and CD8 compartments.

TCRdb analysed the 5' RACE reads with MiXCR anew, one entry per CDR3 protein. The sample has over 65,000 distinct CDR3 sequences; about an eighth are singletons. V was trimmed by 2 bases and J by 7 bases, leaving 9 bases between them. The V gene's germline CDR1 is MNHEY and CDR2 SMNVEV (reference sequence). The CDR3 contains 13 residues. This chain joins TRBV27 and TRBJ1-5; D uncertain. The sequences come from CD8+ T cells not binding an NS4B(214-222) dextramer, sorted from PBMCs, collected 21 days after the first yellow fever vaccination. The sequence came from a man between 18 and 29 years old who received the YFV17D yellow fever vaccine. CDR3 DNA sequence: TGTGCCAGCAGTTTAGCCCGGACCCAGCCCCAGCATTTT. Translating gives CASSLARTQPQHF.